These T cell receptor beta chains were read from a single sample in a study of T cell clones after liver transplantation. Profiling relied on immunoSEQ multiplex PCR, and the TCRdb table lists in-frame clones only, not all of them. The data hold over 100,000 clones, with 82% observed a single time. The source was CD4+ T cells from blood, collected before liver transplant. The origin of the receptors is a human donor who received a liver transplant. The CDR3 runs from the conserved cysteine through the conserved F or W. The order of the fields is V gene, J gene, clone size, D gene, CDR3 protein, CDR3 DNA. The D gene is left open where the match is weak. A row's size may be missing; if present it is once, few, many or a size class.

TRBV7-9,TRBJ1-2,.,.,CASSPPGGVSPYTF,TGTGCCAGCAGTCCCCCGGGAGGGGTTTCCCCCTACACCTTC
TRBV9,TRBJ2-1,.,TRBD2,CASSVGRLIAGGSEQFF,TGTGCCAGCAGCGTAGGAAGGTTGATAGCGGGAGGGAGTGAGCAGTTCTTC
TRBV18,TRBJ2-7,once,TRBD2,CASSTRRTSGSYEQYF,TGTGCCAGCTCAACTCGTCGGACTAGCGGGAGCTACGAGCAGTACTTC
TRBV7-9,TRBJ2-1,.,.,CASSSRSAGGNEQFF,TGTGCCAGCAGCTCTAGGTCCGCGGGCGGAAATGAGCAGTTCTTC
TRBV29-1,TRBJ2-7,.,TRBD1,CSVYTGDEQYF,TGCAGCGTTTACACAGGGGACGAGCAGTACTTC
TRBV5-1,TRBJ2-1,.,.,CASSLAAGGWAGEQFF,TGCGCCAGCAGCTTGGCCGCTGGCGGATGGGCCGGTGAGCAGTTCTTC
TRBV5-1,TRBJ1-5,.,.,CASSPGTNPNQPQHF,TGCGCCAGCAGCCCCGGGACCAACCCCAATCAGCCCCAGCATTTT
TRBV15,TRBJ2-5,.,TRBD2,CATGGYQETQYF,TGTGCCACGGGAGGGTACCAAGAGACCCAGTACTTC
TRBV6-4,TRBJ1-1,.,TRBD1,CASSAGTGTNTEAFF,TGTGCCAGCAGTGCCGGGACAGGGACGAACACTGAAGCTTTCTTT
TRBV28,TRBJ2-7,.,.,CASSPGGGQASYEQYF,TGTGCCAGCAGCCCAGGGGGGGGACAGGCTTCCTACGAGCAGTACTTC
TRBV7-9,TRBJ1-1,.,.,CASSLEIGNTEAFF,TGTGCCAGCAGCTTAGAAATTGGGAACACTGAAGCTTTCTTT
TRBV30,TRBJ2-7,.,.,CAWSKGPASEQYF,TGTGCCTGGAGTAAAGGACCAGCCTCCGAGCAGTACTTC
TRBV4-1,TRBJ2-2,many,.,CASSQELRDTGELFF,TGCGCCAGCAGCCAAGAATTGAGGGACACCGGGGAGCTGTTTTTT
TRBV7-9,TRBJ2-3,.,TRBD2,CASSRSGGRSTDTQYF,TGTGCCAGCAGCCGTAGCGGGGGTCGATCCACAGATACGCAGTATTTT
TRBV5-1,TRBJ1-1,.,TRBD1,CASNLHPDRGTEAFF,TGCGCCAGCAACTTACATCCGGACAGGGGCACTGAAGCTTTCTTT
TRBV27,TRBJ2-7,.,TRBD1,CASSLTPTGSFEQYF,TGTGCCAGCAGTTTGACCCCGACAGGGTCGTTCGAGCAGTACTTC
TRBV5-3,TRBJ1-1,.,.,CARSLIGRNTEAFF,TGTGCCAGAAGCTTAATTGGCAGGAACACTGAAGCTTTCTTT
TRBV7-2,TRBJ1-5,.,.,CASSLLIGGNNQPQHF,TGTGCCAGCAGCTTACTAATAGGCGGAAACAATCAGCCCCAGCATTTT
TRBV7-2,TRBJ1-4,.,.,CASSPTGWGEKLFF,TGTGCCAGCAGCCCGACGGGGTGGGGTGAAAAACTGTTTTTT
TRBV6-1,TRBJ1-2,.,.,CASVRAVDYGYTF,TGTGCCAGCGTTAGGGCGGTCGATTATGGCTACACCTTC
TRBV25-1,TRBJ2-5,.,TRBD2,CASSEGRTGLAGRETQYF,TGTGCCAGCAGTGAAGGCCGAACGGGACTAGCGGGGCGGGAGACCCAGTACTTC
TRBV29-1,TRBJ2-1,.,.,CSVVEGAQRAEQFF,TGCAGCGTTGTTGAAGGGGCCCAGCGAGCTGAGCAGTTCTTC
TRBV29-1,TRBJ1-1,.,TRBD1,CSGLTGGFTEAFF,TGCAGCGGACTGACAGGGGGCTTCACTGAAGCTTTCTTT
TRBV19,TRBJ2-3,.,TRBD1,CASSPDRGTDTQYF,TGTGCCAGTAGCCCGGACAGGGGCACAGATACGCAGTATTTT
TRBV4-2,TRBJ2-3,.,TRBD1,CASSHYRGRGDTQYF,TGTGCCAGCAGCCACTACAGGGGCAGGGGGGATACGCAGTATTTT
TRBV7-2,TRBJ2-7,.,TRBD2,CASNQAGGSYSHEQYF,TGTGCCAGCAACCAGGCGGGGGGATCCTACTCCCACGAGCAGTACTTC
TRBV7-2,TRBJ1-6,.,.,CASSGGDYNSPLHF,TGTGCCAGCAGCGGAGGCGACTATAATTCACCCCTCCACTTT
TRBV9,TRBJ1-3,.,.,CASSVGLSDRLTGNTIYF,TGTGCCAGCAGCGTAGGCCTCTCAGACAGGTTAACTGGAAACACCATATATTTT
TRBV27,TRBJ1-3,.,.,CASSPGFGNTIYF,TGTGCCAGCAGTCCGGGGTTCGGAAACACCATATATTTT
TRBV2,TRBJ2-2,.,.,CASAPRAANTGELFF,TGTGCCAGCGCCCCCCGGGCGGCAAACACCGGGGAGCTGTTTTTT
TRBV4-2,TRBJ2-3,.,TRBD2,CASSQWTSGGADTQYF,TGTGCCAGCAGCCAGTGGACTAGCGGGGGAGCAGATACGCAGTATTTT
TRBV6-1,TRBJ2-3,.,.,CARGDTDTQYF,TGTGCCAGGGGAGACACAGATACGCAGTATTTT
TRBV19,TRBJ2-5,.,.,CASSKNKASSETQYF,TGTGCCAGTAGTAAGAATAAAGCGTCATCGGAGACCCAGTACTTC
TRBV4-2,TRBJ2-7,once,.,CASKKGGPGYEQYF,TGTGCCAGCAAGAAAGGAGGGCCGGGGTACGAGCAGTACTTC
TRBV7-9,TRBJ1-2,.,.,CASSPVGYGYTF,TGTGCCAGCAGCCCGGTCGGTTATGGCTACACCTTC
TRBV2,TRBJ1-2,.,TRBD1,CASSPTGDGYTF,TGTGCCAGCAGTCCCACAGGGGACGGCTACACCTTC
TRBV10-1,TRBJ2-1,.,.,CASSESGRRNEQFF,TGCGCCAGCAGTGAGTCGGGGAGGCGAAATGAGCAGTTCTTC
TRBV10-2,TRBJ1-1,.,.,CASSDGRVHTEAFF,TGCGCCAGCAGTGACGGGAGGGTGCACACTGAAGCTTTCTTT
TRBV18,TRBJ2-5,.,.,CASSPPGRWETQYF,TGTGCCAGCTCACCACCAGGACGGTGGGAGACCCAGTACTTC
TRBV15,TRBJ1-6,.,.,CATSSSYNSPLHF,TGTGCCACTTCTAGCTCCTATAATTCACCCCTCCACTTT
TRBV5-1,TRBJ2-3,once,TRBD2,CASSPRVAGKTDTQYF,TGCGCCAGCAGCCCGCGGGTAGCGGGGAAAACAGATACGCAGTATTTT
TRBV2,TRBJ2-1,.,.,CASSPGTTRNEQFF,TGTGCCAGCAGTCCCGGGACAACCAGGAATGAGCAGTTCTTC
TRBV28,TRBJ2-5,.,.,CASSLPVGQTQYF,TGTGCCAGCAGTTTACCAGTGGGACAGACCCAGTACTTC
TRBV11-3,TRBJ2-7,.,.,CASSPLMGYEQYF,TGTGCCAGCAGCCCGTTAATGGGATACGAGCAGTACTTC
TRBV15,TRBJ1-3,.,.,CATSRDQAAGNTIYF,TGTGCCACCAGCAGAGATCAAGCGGCTGGAAACACCATATATTTT
TRBV10-3,TRBJ1-1,.,.,CAIKDQGGPNTEAFF,TGTGCCATCAAAGACCAGGGAGGGCCGAACACTGAAGCTTTCTTT
TRBV21-1,TRBJ2-7,.,.,CASRTRDRLCEQYF,TGTGCCAGCAGGACCCGGGACAGACTCTGCGAGCAGTACTTC
TRBV27,TRBJ2-1,.,TRBD1,CASRYGTGRRVLQFF,TGTGCCAGCAGGTATGGGACAGGCCGGCGTGTTCTGCAGTTCTTC
TRBV30,TRBJ1-5,.,.,CAWSKGTNQPQHF,TGTGCCTGGAGTAAAGGTACCAATCAGCCCCAGCATTTT
TRBV5-1,TRBJ2-3,.,.,CASSLVTSRQDTQYF,TGCGCCAGCAGCTTGGTCACATCACGACAAGATACGCAGTATTTT
TRBV7-6,TRBJ2-1,few,.,CASSQISGRVRNEQFF,TGTGCCAGCAGCCAAATATCGGGGCGGGTGAGGAATGAGCAGTTCTTC
TRBV6-1,TRBJ2-4,.,.,CASSENLGVNIQYF,TGTGCCAGCAGTGAAAATCTGGGTGTCAACATTCAGTACTTC
TRBV14,TRBJ2-5,.,TRBD2,CASSQDRLAVGTQYF,TGTGCCAGCAGCCAAGATCGGCTAGCGGTGGGGACCCAGTACTTC
TRBV19,TRBJ1-5,.,.,CASSMGSYQPQHF,TGTGCCAGTAGTATGGGGTCCTATCAGCCCCAGCATTTT
TRBV7-8,TRBJ1-5,.,.,CASSSQGRGGQPQHF,TGTGCCAGCAGCTCGCAGGGCCGCGGAGGTCAGCCCCAGCATTTT
TRBV5-1,TRBJ2-6,once,.,CASTDVRSGANVLTF,TGCGCCAGCACGGACGTTCGCTCTGGGGCCAACGTCCTGACTTTC
TRBV9,TRBJ2-3,.,.,CASSPGPLMDTQYF,TGTGCCAGCAGCCCAGGACCCCTCATGGATACGCAGTATTTT